This paragraph reports one T cell receptor beta chain. These data belong to a study of blood T cell repertoires in COVID-19. Study-level background: T cells, B-cell-depleted T cells, or PBMCs supplied cDNA or gDNA.

Some clones are missing from TCRdb's copy, which holds only in-frame ones; the method was immunoSEQ multiplex PCR. The sample has 310,000 or so clones; roughly 86% are singletons. The CDR3 sequence is 15 residues long. Trimming took off 0 bases at V and 0 bases at J, with 8 bases between the two ends. Germline CDR1 MNHEY, CDR2 SMNVEV (reference sequence). The sequence derives from a woman between 50 and 59 years old with acute or convalescent COVID-19. The sequencing sample was made of peripheral blood. V and J are TRBV27 and TRBJ1-1, with no clear D. The CDR3 region has the DNA TGTGCCAGCAGTTTATCGCCAGGTTTGAACACTGAAGCTTTCTTT. Protein: CASSLSPGLNTEAFF.